The entry below gives a single T cell receptor beta chain sequence along with its context. Which antigen it targets is not known. Base-call qualities are not available, and no considerably larger clone is one nucleotide away. The sample belongs to a study of post-analysis software for immune sequencing data (dated by TCRdb to between 2014 and 2017). Background for the entire study: Recorded disease courses included relapsing-remitting, secondary progressive and progressive-relapsing multiple sclerosis, with some patients lacking subtype annotation. A subset of samples was prepared in parallel using single-end sample barcoding, then pooled and co-amplified after Illumina adapter ligation. The multiple sclerosis patient repertoires were compared with more than 10 previously published healthy control repertoires from donors aged about 6 to 26 years.

Ends trimmed: V by 1 base, J by 0 bases; bases unmatched to a gene: 2. The germline V gene (reference sequence) specifies LNHNV as CDR1 and YYDKDF as CDR2. The CDR3 sequence holds 16 residues, the cysteine and phenylalanine included. Only CDR3 DNA is held: 48 bases, read in frame from base 1. What the work shows at the level of the full study, not this receptor alone: Strong co-clustering of samples prepared in the same batch was shown by direct clustering with F measure, prompting a batch-effect correction. Normalized Chao1 diversity was significantly lower in multiple sclerosis patients than controls, suggesting substantial peripheral T-cell clonal expansion. The control group was slightly older than the multiple sclerosis patient group. Significantly higher frequencies in patients than in controls were found for several TRBV segments, including TRBV5-6, TRBV5-1 and TRBV20-1.

TCR beta repertoires were profiled from peripheral blood of 10 to 15 young patients with multiple sclerosis to demonstrate the VDJtools post-analysis software. The patients with multiple sclerosis were children and adolescents between roughly 6 and 16 years of age. The library came from PCR. Sequenced on an Illumina HiSeq 2500. To reduce PCR and sequencing biases, unique molecular identifiers were built into the TCR beta cDNA libraries. Every 1 to 10 million input T cells yielded 500,000 or so cDNA molecules, meaning each molecule approximated one T cell. The patient libraries were prepared and sequenced using the same protocol as the earlier healthy control dataset. Within a given batch, samples were prepared together, multiplexed and sequenced on the same HiSeq lane. Processing in the source paper ran as follows. MIGEC was used to process the raw barcoded reads, and molecular identifier groups with only a single read were discarded before consensus assembly and CDR3 extraction. Clonotype tables were post-analysed with VDJtools, and diversity was normalized by down-sampling all datasets to the smallest sample size. Repertoire overlap clustering matched CDR3 amino acid but not nucleotide sequences to correct batch-related cross-sample contamination. TCRdb's own reprocessing of the public reads used fastp at Q25 and MiXCR and kept productive beta chains. Each entry is one CDR3 protein sequence, shown with its most common DNA and genes. The V and J calls come from TCRdb's annotation, not from the publication. The sample table contains 750,000 to 900,000 distinct CDR3 sequences; only one count was recorded for around 45% of them. The top ten clonotypes cover roughly 4.5% of the sample.

This TCR was sampled from a girl aged 10-17 years with multiple sclerosis. Material for sequencing was blood. The chain was built from TRBV15 and TRBJ1-2; TRBD1 fits 10 bases in the junction. The nucleotide sequence reads TGTGCCACCAGCAGAGGTGGACAGGGGGCTAACTATGGCTACACCTTC. Translated, this is CATSRGGQGANYGYTF. With the portions outside the CDR3 filled from the reference TRBV15 and TRBJ1-2 genes, the complete variable region becomes DAMVIQNPRYQVTQFGKPVTLSCSQTLNHNVMYWYQQKSSQAPKLLFHYYDKDFNNEADTPDNFQSRRPNTSFCFLDIRSPGLGDTAMYLCATSRGGQGANYGYTFGSGTRLTVV.